One sample yielded the 29 T cell receptor beta chains listed below, sequenced in a study of T cell responses to AZD1222 COVID-19 vaccine. Produced via immunoSEQ multiplex PCR; TCRdb's table is partial and in-frame only. Found here are about 89,000 clones, about 91% of them singletons; the top ten hold 5% to 6.5%. The sequencing used peripheral blood, collected 28 days after the second AZD1222 dose. The receptors stem from an adult who received the AZD1222 COVID-19 vaccine.

The gene calls are TRBV6-5 and TRBJ1-3; no reliable D call. The V end lost 7 bases, the J end lost 1 base, and 14 bases lay between the germline ends. The CDR3 runs to 15 residues. In germline, CDR1 is MNHEY, CDR2 SVGAGI. For the CDR3, the DNA is TGTGCCAGCACCCTCAGCCACCTTTCTGGAAACACCATATATTTT. Protein: CASTLSHLSGNTIYF.

The chain links TRBV3-1 (or the pseudogene TRBV3-2) to TRBJ1-2, with TRBD1 matching 9 bases. There are 14 residues in the CDR3. The V segment lost 6 bases and the J segment 4 bases; nucleotides outside the gene matches: 6. Germline V gene sequence: CDR1 LGHDT, CDR2 YNNKEL (reference sequence). The CDR3 DNA reads TGTGCCAGCAGGACACAGGGGGCTTTCTATGGCTACACCTTC. This gives the protein CASRTQGAFYGYTF.

This chain links TRBV6-1 with TRBJ2-5; D is possibly TRBD1 (6 bases). CDR1 and CDR2 from the germline V gene are MNHNS and SASEGT. This CDR3 is 18 amino acids long. Trimming shortened V by 2 bases and J by 1 base, and 20 bases separated the two germline ends. CDR3 sequence (DNA): TGTGCCAGCAGTGAAATTGTCGGGCAGGGGCGGCTCCAAGAGACCCAGTACTTC. Its protein product is CASSEIVGQGRLQETQYF.

V gene TRBV19 combines with J gene TRBJ2-7, with 9 bases matching TRBD2. The J segment lost 10 bases and the V segment lost 5 bases, leaving 12 bases of the junction unmatched. Germline CDR1 and CDR2: LNHDA and SQIVND (reference sequence). The CDR3 runs 14 residues. The CDR3 is CASSPFQRGVGQYF. The CDR3 region has the DNA TGTGCCAGTAGTCCTTTTCAGCGGGGGGTCGGCCAGTACTTC.

This sequence joins TRBV6-2 or TRBV6-3 and TRBJ1-2; 7 bases map to TRBD1. V shed 0 bases and J 6 bases; nucleotides not matched to a gene: 4. Germline loops: CDR1 MNHEY, CDR2 SVGEGT. The CDR3 length is 14 residues. CDR3 sequence (DNA): TGTGCCAGCAGTTACTCGGGAGACAGGGATGGCTACACCTTC. Translation: CASSYSGDRDGYTF.

V gene TRBV29-1 combines with J gene TRBJ1-1; no firm D call. Per germline, CDR1 SQVTM and CDR2 ANQGSEA. The V end was cut by 7 bases, the J end by 0 bases, with 12 bases between. CDR3 size: 13 residues. CDR3 sequence (DNA): TGCAGCGCCCGAGGCGGGATGAACACTGAAGCTTTCTTT. Translation gives CSARGGMNTEAFF.

The chain has TRBV4-1 and TRBJ1-1; D not resolved. This CDR3 has 14 residues. Germline CDR1 is MGHRA and CDR2 is YSYEKL. V gave up 0 bases and J gave up 6 bases, with 11 bases separating them. CDR3 region: CASSQELAGAEAFF. CDR3 in DNA: TGCGCCAGCAGCCAAGAGTTGGCCGGAGCTGAAGCTTTCTTT.

The J gene is TRBJ2-3, the V gene TRBV10-3; D assignment may be TRBD1 or TRBD2 (5 bases each). Germline CDR1 and CDR2: ENHRY and SYGVKD. Trimming pared 9 bases from V and 0 bases from J, leaving 7 bases between. This CDR3 is 12 amino acids long. CDR3 bases: TGTGCCATGGGACCTAGCACAGATACGCAGTATTTT. Its protein product is CAMGPSTDTQYF.

This chain's CDR3 is CASSKAGASSGNTIYF. In DNA, the CDR3 is TGTGCCAGCAGCAAAGCGGGAGCGAGCTCTGGAAACACCATATATTTT. This rearrangement joins TRBV21-1 to TRBJ1-3. TRBV21-1 is a pseudogene locus. The length of the CDR3 is 16 residues.

The rearrangement joins TRBV3-1 (or the pseudogene TRBV3-2) to TRBJ2-5; 8 bases agree with TRBD2. The CDR3 is 21 residues long. V trimming: 4 bases; J trimming: 5 bases; junction bases outside the gene matches: 27. Germline loops: CDR1 LGHDT, CDR2 YNNKEL (reference sequence). Written as DNA, the CDR3 is TGTGCCAGCAGCCCAAGGATCGCCGCTCTACCGGGGGCGGGGGGCCGGGAGACCCAGTACTTC. It translates to CASSPRIAALPGAGGRETQYF.

The J gene is TRBJ1-2, the V gene TRBV7-9; D is possibly TRBD1 (6 bases). Germline loops: CDR1 SEHNR, CDR2 FQNEAQ (reference sequence). The V gene lost 5 bases and the J gene lost 4 bases, with 14 bases spanning the gap. This CDR3 has 14 residues. DNA for the CDR3: TGTGCCAGCAGCCCTCTGGGGGGCAGCTATGGCTACACCTTC. Protein sequence: CASSPLGGSYGYTF.

J is TRBJ2-3 and V is TRBV5-1, with no clear D. Germline CDR1 SGHRS, CDR2 YFSETQ. Trimming left V 2 bases short and J 1 base short, with 5 bases between. There are 13 residues in the CDR3. The CDR3 DNA sequence: TGCGCCAGCAGCTTAGGACGCACAGATACGCAGTATTTT. It is translated as CASSLGRTDTQYF.

In this sample, this clone turned up once. For the CDR3, the DNA is TGTGCCAGCAGCCGCAGGGGGCTTTCGAGTGGCTACACCTTC. It specifies CASSRRGLSSGYTF. This chain connects TRBV7-9 to TRBJ1-2; 8 positions match TRBD1. CDR1 is SEHNR and CDR2 is FQNEAQ in the germline V gene (reference sequence). The CDR3 consists of 14 residues. Trimming at V came to 5 bases and at J to 7 bases, leaving 9 bases not matched to a gene. Using reference TRBV7-9 and TRBJ1-2 for the parts outside the CDR3, the full variable domain is DTGVSQNPRHKITKRGQNVTFRCDPISEHNRLYWYRQTLGQGPEFLTYFQNEAQLEKSRLLSDRFSAERPKGSFSTLEIQRTEQGDSAMYLCASSRRGLSSGYTFGSGTRLTVV.

J is TRBJ1-2 and V is TRBV27; 9 bases are a match to TRBD1. CDR3 length: 12 amino acids. V shed 5 bases, J shed 5 bases, and the junction held 0 bases outside the gene matches. Germline V gene lookup returns CDR1 MNHEY and CDR2 SMNVEV (reference sequence). CDR3 sequence: CASSGTGYGYTF. The CDR3 bases are TGTGCCAGCAGTGGGACAGGGTATGGCTACACCTTC.

The chain links TRBV18 to TRBJ1-1; the D is unclear. The V end was cut by 2 bases, the J end by 3 bases, with 7 bases between. The CDR3 consists of 13 residues. Germline V CDR1 and CDR2: KGHSH, LQKENI. The CDR3 here is CASSPGSHTEAFF. The DNA of the CDR3 is TGTGCCAGCTCACCAGGCTCGCACACTGAAGCTTTCTTT.

This clone has only one observation. The CDR3 coding sequence is TGTGCCAGCAGCTTGACAGTTCTATCCTACGAGCAGTACTTC. Its translation: CASSLTVLSYEQYF. The rearrangement uses TRBV5-5 and TRBJ2-7, with D unclear. V was trimmed by 1 base and J by 1 base, leaving 9 bases between them. The CDR3 runs 14 residues. From germline, CDR1 is SGHKS and CDR2 YYEKEE (reference sequence).

For this clone: One end of the junction fails to match germline, which may point to a read error. This rearrangement joins TRBV27 to TRBJ1-4; tentative D call: TRBD1 (5 bases). The V gene's germline CDR1 is MNHEY and CDR2 SMNVEV (reference sequence). The CDR3 totals 12 residues. CDR3 sequence reads: CATTSPDGATAF. The CDR3 coding sequence is TGTGCCACTACGTCCCCCGATGGGGCAACCGCTTTT.

This chain connects TRBV7-9 to TRBJ1-1; no clear D. This CDR3 has 15 residues. V was trimmed by 3 bases and J by 1 base, leaving 12 bases between them. Germline values: CDR1 SEHNR, CDR2 FQNEAQ (reference sequence). The CDR3 DNA reads as TGTGCCAGCAGCTTCTCGAGCCTAGGGAACACTGAAGCTTTCTTT. It translates to CASSFSSLGNTEAFF.

This clone has only a few counts. This rearrangement joins TRBV19 to TRBJ2-4; the D is unclear. Germline V gives CDR1 LNHDA, CDR2 SQIVND (reference sequence). With 3 bases removed from V and 4 bases from J, the gap between germline ends came to 22 bases. The CDR3 has 18 amino acids. The CDR3 DNA is TGTGCCAGTAGTATGGGTGGAAGTGGTATTCTAGGTAAAAACATTCAGTACTTC. It codes for CASSMGGSGILGKNIQYF. The full variable domain, its missing parts supplied by reference TRBV19 and TRBJ2-4, is DGGITQSPKYLFRKEGQNVTLSCEQNLNHDAMYWYRQDPGQGLRLIYYSQIVNDFQKGDIAEGYSVSREKKESFPLTVTSAQKNPTAFYLCASSMGGSGILGKNIQYFGAGTRLSVL.

The chain has TRBV27 and TRBJ1-1; D may be TRBD1 (6 bases). Trimming left V 0 bases short and J 0 bases short, with 14 bases between. CDR3 length equals 17 residues. Germline loops: CDR1 MNHEY, CDR2 SMNVEV (reference sequence). Here the CDR3 DNA reads TGTGCCAGCAGTTTATCGGGGGGGGGCCGATTGAACACTGAAGCTTTCTTT. Amino acid sequence: CASSLSGGGRLNTEAFF.

The chain couples TRBV7-2 to TRBJ1-1; a possible D gene is TRBD1 (5 bases). In germline, CDR1 is SGHTA, CDR2 FQGNSA. Trimming left V 6 bases short and J 1 base short, with 12 bases between. CDR3 length: 14 amino acids. DNA of the CDR3: TGTGCCAGCAGTTTTCAGGGAGGGAACACTGAAGCTTTCTTT. Translated: CASSFQGGNTEAFF. The full variable domain, with the rest looked up from reference TRBV7-2 and TRBJ1-1, is GAGVSQSPSNKVTEKGKDVELRCDPISGHTALYWYRQSLGQGLEFLIYFQGNSAPDKSGLPSDRFSAERTGGSVSTLTIQRTQQEDSAVYLCASSFQGGNTEAFFGQGTRLTVV.

The chain has TRBV12-3 or TRBV12-4 and TRBJ1-1; D unclear. Trimming left V 7 bases short and J 4 bases short, with 10 bases between. CDR3 size: 12 residues. The CDR3 DNA sequence: TGTGCCAGCACGCAAGGTATCACTGAAGCTTTCTTT. It translates to CASTQGITEAFF.

The chain joins TRBV30 to TRBJ1-6; TRBD1 agrees at 7 bases. The trim removed 4 bases at V and 8 bases at J, leaving 5 bases unmatched. CDR3 length equals 13 residues. Germline V gene lookup returns CDR1 GTSNPN and CDR2 SVGIG (reference sequence). Here the CDR3 reads CAWTGGDYSPLHF. DNA of the CDR3: TGTGCCTGGACAGGGGGGGATTATTCACCCCTCCACTTT. The entire variable domain, with the rest obtained from reference TRBV30 and TRBJ1-6, is as follows: SQTIHQWPATLVQPVGSPLSLECTVEGTSNPNLYWYRQAAGRGLQLLFYSVGIGQISSEVPQNLSASRPQDRQFILSSKKLLLSDSGFYLCAWTGGDYSPLHFGNGTRLTVT.

This clone showed up just once. The rearrangement uses TRBV6-1 and TRBJ2-4; 10 positions match TRBD1. Germline trimming cut 8 bases from V and 5 bases from J; bases unmatched to any gene: 9. Germline CDR1 and CDR2: MNHNS and SASEGT. The CDR3 has 15 amino acids. The CDR3 DNA follows: TGTGCCAGCGGACTCCGGACAGGGGGGGAAAACATTCAGTACTTC. It encodes CASGLRTGGENIQYF.

The chain links TRBV5-1 to TRBJ2-1, with TRBD1 matching 9 bases. Germline V gene lookup returns CDR1 SGHRS and CDR2 YFSETQ. This CDR3 spans 16 amino acids. V trimming: 3 bases; J trimming: 5 bases; junction bases outside the gene matches: 9. CDR3 coding DNA: TGCGCCAGCAGCTCGGGACAGGGTCTCTTGAACAATGAGCAGTTCTTC. It yields the protein CASSSGQGLLNNEQFF.

The V and J genes are TRBV11-2 and TRBJ2-3, with 12 positions matching TRBD2. The CDR3 covers 16 residues. The junction had 6 bases not matched to a gene; V was cut back by 1 base and J by 7 bases. Looked up from germline, CDR1 is SGHAT and CDR2 is FQNNGV. CDR3 in DNA: TGTGCCAGCAGCTTAGCCACTAGCGGGAGGTCAAATACGCAGTATTTT. This gives the protein CASSLATSGRSNTQYF.

The chain recombines TRBV27 with TRBJ1-1; D gene uncertain. This CDR3 contains 13 residues. V was shortened by 2 bases and J by 7 bases, with 11 bases between the two germline ends. Germline V gene data show CDR1 as MNHEY and CDR2 as SMNVEV (reference sequence). CDR3 sequence: CASSLNGRREAFF. The CDR3 DNA sequence: TGTGCCAGCAGTTTAAATGGGAGACGTGAAGCTTTCTTT.

The J gene is TRBJ1-4, the V gene TRBV7-6; maybe TRBD1 (5 bases). Germline values: CDR1 SGHVS, CDR2 FNYEAQ. This CDR3 region has 14 residues. V shed 0 bases and J shed 8 bases, with 10 bases lying between them. This CDR3 reads CASSLAMWGEKLFF. CDR3 bases: TGTGCCAGCAGCTTAGCGATGTGGGGCGAAAAACTGTTTTTT.

V gene TRBV7-2 combines with J gene TRBJ2-5, with unresolved D. The V gene lost 1 base and the J gene lost 2 bases, with 5 bases spanning the gap. Per germline, CDR1 SGHTA and CDR2 FQGNSA. The CDR3 runs to 13 residues. For the CDR3, the DNA is TGTGCCAGCAGCTTAGTTTCGCAAGAGACCCAGTACTTC. It translates to CASSLVSQETQYF. Supplemented by reference TRBV7-2 and TRBJ2-5, the full variable domain reads GAGVSQSPSNKVTEKGKDVELRCDPISGHTALYWYRQSLGQGLEFLIYFQGNSAPDKSGLPSDRFSAERTGGSVSTLTIQRTQQEDSAVYLCASSLVSQETQYFGPGTRLLVL.